This TCR beta chain comes out of a study of CD8 T cells in ankylosing spondylitis. Germline assignment: CDR1 ENHRY and CDR2 SYGVKD. The J segment lost 7 bases and the V segment lost 3 bases, leaving 14 bases of the junction unmatched. The CDR3 spans 17 residues. TCRdb reanalysed the 5' RACE reads using MiXCR and keeps one entry per CDR3 protein. The top ten clones hold roughly 0.51% of a sample with about 840,000 distinct CDR3 sequences, roughly 12% of them seen once. The study, taken as a whole, reports: Clones linked to disease, bearing a CD8+ phenotype, were relatively rare in peripheral blood. Reportedly, matched ankylosing spondylitis synovial fluid was significantly enriched for disease-linked clones. Among TCR beta sequences, a motif of under ten highly homologous variants appeared characteristic of ankylosing spondylitis blood.

Regarding this clonotype: Its cognate antigen is unknown.

This TCR was recovered from a male donor with ankylosing spondylitis. The chain carries TRBV10-3 and TRBJ2-1; 8 positions match TRBD2. Material: blood, either unsorted or a sorted T cell fraction (not recorded which). The CDR3 sequence: CAISDSRGSGSLNEQFF. DNA of the CDR3: TGTGCCATCAGTGATAGTAGAGGGAGCGGGAGTTTAAATGAGCAGTTCTTC.